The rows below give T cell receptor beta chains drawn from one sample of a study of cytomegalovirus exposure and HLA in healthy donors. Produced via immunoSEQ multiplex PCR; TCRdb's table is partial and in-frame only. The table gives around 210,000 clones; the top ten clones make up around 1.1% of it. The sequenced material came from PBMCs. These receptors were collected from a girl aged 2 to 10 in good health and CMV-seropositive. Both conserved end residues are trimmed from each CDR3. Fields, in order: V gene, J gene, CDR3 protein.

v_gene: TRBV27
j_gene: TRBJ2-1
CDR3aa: ASSFFALPNEQF

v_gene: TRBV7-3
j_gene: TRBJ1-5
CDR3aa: ASSLGNRDLMEPQH

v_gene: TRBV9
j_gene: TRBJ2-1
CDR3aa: ASSAKGAYNEQF

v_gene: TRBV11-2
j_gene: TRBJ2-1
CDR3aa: ASSLDPGLAHNEQF

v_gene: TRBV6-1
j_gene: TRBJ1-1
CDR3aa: ASSEMVTLNNEAF

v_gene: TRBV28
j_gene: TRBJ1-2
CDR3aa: ASRSPGQGAQGYT

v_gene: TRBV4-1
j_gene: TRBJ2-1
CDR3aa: ASSQRAGLSSYNEQF

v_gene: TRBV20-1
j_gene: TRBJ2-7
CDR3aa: SARYSYEQY

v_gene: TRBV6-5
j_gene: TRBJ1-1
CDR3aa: ASVSSYGGEAF

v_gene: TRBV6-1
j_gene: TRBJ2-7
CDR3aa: ASIPGLRSGYEQY

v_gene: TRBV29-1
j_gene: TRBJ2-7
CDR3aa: SARRDREGAEQY

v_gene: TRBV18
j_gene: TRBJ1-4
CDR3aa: ASSPLSGGQGDEKLF

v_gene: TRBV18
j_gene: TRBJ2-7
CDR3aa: ASSPIPTGQVYSYEQY

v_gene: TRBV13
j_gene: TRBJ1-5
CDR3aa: ASSLRGNQPQH

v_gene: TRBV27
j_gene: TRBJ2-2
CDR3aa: ASSWSPGTGPSNTGELF

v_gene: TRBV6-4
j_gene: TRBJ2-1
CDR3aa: ASSDSIGAPYNEQF

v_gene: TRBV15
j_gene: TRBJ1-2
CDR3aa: ATSRDLGDRGYYGYT

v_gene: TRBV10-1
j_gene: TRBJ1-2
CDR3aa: ASSDYDGYT

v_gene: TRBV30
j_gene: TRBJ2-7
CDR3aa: AWKKGAGGFGEQY

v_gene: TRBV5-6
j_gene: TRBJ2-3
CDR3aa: ASSQYTGVTDTQY

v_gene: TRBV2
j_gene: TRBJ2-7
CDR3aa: ASRQDRGIFYEQY

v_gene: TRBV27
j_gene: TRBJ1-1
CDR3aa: ASSFYRAGGTEAF

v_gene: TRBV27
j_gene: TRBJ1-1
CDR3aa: ASSPTPGWTEAF

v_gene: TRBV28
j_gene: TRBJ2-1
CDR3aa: ASDRDSSYNEQF

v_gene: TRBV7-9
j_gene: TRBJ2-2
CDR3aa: ASSLFNTDRGMF

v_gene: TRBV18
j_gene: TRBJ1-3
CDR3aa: ASSPPARQISSGNTIY

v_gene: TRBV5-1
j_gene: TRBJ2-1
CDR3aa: ASSQGLAGAEGNEQF

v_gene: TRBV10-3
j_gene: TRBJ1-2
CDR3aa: AISEPSGDGYT

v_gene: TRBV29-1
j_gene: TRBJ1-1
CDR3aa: SVGQNTEAF

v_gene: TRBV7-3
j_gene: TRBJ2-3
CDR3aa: ASRPVAPRLVLVCTDTQY

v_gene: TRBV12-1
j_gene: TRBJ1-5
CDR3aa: ASSFSIFEPQH

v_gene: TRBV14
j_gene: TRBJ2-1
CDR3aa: ASSLYNEQF

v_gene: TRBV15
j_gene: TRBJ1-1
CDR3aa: ATSRTQKRQVNTEAF

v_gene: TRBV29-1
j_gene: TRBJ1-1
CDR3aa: SVEDLGNTEAF

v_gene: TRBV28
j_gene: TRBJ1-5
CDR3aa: ASSFRRGQHNQPQH

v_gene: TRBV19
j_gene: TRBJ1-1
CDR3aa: ASSIDLDRREVAF

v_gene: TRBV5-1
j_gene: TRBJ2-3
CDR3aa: ASSSGRGTDTQY

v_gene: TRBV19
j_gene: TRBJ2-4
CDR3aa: ASWASGNIQY

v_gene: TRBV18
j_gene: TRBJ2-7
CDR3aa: ASSTWGLAGDPYEQY

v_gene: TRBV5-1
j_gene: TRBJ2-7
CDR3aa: ASSPSGTAYEQY

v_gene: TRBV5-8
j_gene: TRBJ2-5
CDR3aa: ASSSQGVETQY

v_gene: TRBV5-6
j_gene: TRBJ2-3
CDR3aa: ASSLIAGGTDTQY

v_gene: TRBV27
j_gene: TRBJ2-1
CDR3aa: ASSRQSSYNEQF

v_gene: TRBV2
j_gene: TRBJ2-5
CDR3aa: ASSLPGQGEETQY

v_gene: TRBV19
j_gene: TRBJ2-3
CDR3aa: ASSKRTSGSVGTDTQY

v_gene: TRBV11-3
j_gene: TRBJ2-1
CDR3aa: ASARSGASFSYNEQF

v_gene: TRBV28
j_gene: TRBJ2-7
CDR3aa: ASSLNRDEQY

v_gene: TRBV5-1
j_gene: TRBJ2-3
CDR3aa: ASSLAVGSADTQY

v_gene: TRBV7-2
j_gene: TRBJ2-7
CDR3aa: ASSLVAGADEQY

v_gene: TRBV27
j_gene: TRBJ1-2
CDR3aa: ASSAPRQGYYGYT